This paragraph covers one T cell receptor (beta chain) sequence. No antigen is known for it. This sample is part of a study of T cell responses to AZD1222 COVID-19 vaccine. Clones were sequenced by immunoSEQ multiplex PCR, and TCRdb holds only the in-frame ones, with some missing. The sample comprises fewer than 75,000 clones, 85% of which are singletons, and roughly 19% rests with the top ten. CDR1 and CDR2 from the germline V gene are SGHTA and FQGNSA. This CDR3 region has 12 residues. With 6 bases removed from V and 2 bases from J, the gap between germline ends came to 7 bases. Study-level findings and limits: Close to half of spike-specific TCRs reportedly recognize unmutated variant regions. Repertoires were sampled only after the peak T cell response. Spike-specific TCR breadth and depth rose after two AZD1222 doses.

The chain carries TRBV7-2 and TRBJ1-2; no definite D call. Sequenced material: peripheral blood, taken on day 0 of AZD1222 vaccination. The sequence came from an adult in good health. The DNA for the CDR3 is TGTGCCAGCAGTTCCCCCAACTATGGCTACACCTTC. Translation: CASSSPNYGYTF.